This TCR beta chain was captured in a study of technical replicates of blood from several donors. Only in-frame clones appear in the TCRdb table, and some are missing; sequencing was by immunoSEQ multiplex PCR. The repertoire holds around 63,000 clones, with around 93% as singletons. The CDR3 extends over 13 amino acids. Germline values: CDR1 SEHNR, CDR2 FQNEAQ (reference sequence). V trimming: 11 bases; J trimming: 5 bases; junction bases outside the gene matches: 10. This clonotype was sampled from a human donor in good health. Some clones in this sample may be carry-over from other donors' samples. The chain has TRBV7-9 and TRBJ2-5, with 8 bases aligning to TRBD2. Sample: PBMCs. The CDR3 DNA is TGTGCCGGGTCCAGCGGGAGCACCGAGACCCAGTACTTC. The encoded protein is CAGSSGSTETQYF.